This TCR beta chain comes out of a study of shared clonotypes between healthy human individuals. Authors' methods: There were no quality scores in the junction-only immunoSEQ sequences, so filtering differed. Assay used: immunoSEQ multiplex PCR; TCRdb lists only in-frame clones, some missing. Clonal size and the V and J genes are those of that table, whereas D and trimming came from the DNA. The sample consists of 850,000 to 1,100,000 clones, roughly 80% of them appearing once. The V gene end was trimmed by 2 bases and the J gene end by 8 bases; junction bases not matched to a gene: 2. The CDR3 sequence is 13 residues long. CDR1 is MGHDK and CDR2 is SYGVNS in the germline V gene. Details on this clone: Its antigen is not known.

Whole-study results and caveats: The naive CD4 repertoires of a few donors were compared, and around 5% of clonotypes were shared. Depth of sequencing was expected to influence donor clonotype sharing.

The sequencing sample was made of memory CD4+ T cells from PBMCs. Subset here: CD45RA-negative fraction. The TCR sequence derives from a man younger than 35 in good health. Some clones in this sample may be carry-over from other donors' samples. V gene TRBV25-1 combines with J gene TRBJ1-3; TRBD1 matches 8 bases. The CDR3 nucleotides are TGTGCCAGCAGTGAACAGGGGGCGGACACCATATATTTT. Residues: CASSEQGADTIYF. Full variable domain (missing parts from reference TRBV25-1 and TRBJ1-3): EADIYQTPRYLVIGTGKKITLECSQTMGHDKMYWYQQDPGMELHLIHYSYGVNSTEKGDLSSESTVSRIRTEHFPLTLESARPSHTSQYLCASSEQGADTIYFGEGSWLTVV.